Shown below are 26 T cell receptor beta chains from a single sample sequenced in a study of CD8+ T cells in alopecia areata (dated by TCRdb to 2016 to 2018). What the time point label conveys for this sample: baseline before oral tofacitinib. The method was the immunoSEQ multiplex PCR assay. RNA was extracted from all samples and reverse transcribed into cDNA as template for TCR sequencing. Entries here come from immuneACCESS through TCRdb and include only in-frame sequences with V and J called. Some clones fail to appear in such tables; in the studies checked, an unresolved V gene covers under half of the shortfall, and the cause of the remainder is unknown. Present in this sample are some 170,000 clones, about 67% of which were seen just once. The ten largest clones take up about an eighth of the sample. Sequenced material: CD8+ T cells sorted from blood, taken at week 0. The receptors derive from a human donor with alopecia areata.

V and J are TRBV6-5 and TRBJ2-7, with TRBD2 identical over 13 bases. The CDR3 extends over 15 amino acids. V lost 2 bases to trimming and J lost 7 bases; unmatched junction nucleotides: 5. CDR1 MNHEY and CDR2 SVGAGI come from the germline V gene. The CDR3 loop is CASSYETSGGQEQYF. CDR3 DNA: TGTGCCAGCAGTTACGAGACTAGCGGGGGGCAGGAGCAGTACTTC.

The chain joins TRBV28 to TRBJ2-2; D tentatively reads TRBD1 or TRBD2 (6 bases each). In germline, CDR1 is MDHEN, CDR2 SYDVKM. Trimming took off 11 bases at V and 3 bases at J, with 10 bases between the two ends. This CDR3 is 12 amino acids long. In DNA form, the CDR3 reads TGTGCCGGGGGCGGGGACACCGGGGAGCTGTTTTTT. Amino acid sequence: CAGGGDTGELFF.

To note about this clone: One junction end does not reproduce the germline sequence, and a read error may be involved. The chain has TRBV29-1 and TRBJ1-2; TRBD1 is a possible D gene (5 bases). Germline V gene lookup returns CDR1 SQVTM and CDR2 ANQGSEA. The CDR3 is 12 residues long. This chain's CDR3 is CSVEGRVGGYTF. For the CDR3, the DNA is TGCAGCGTAGAAGGCAGGGTGGGCGGCTACACCTTC. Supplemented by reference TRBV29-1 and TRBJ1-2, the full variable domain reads SAVISQKPSRDICQRGTSLTIQCQVDSQVTMMFWYRQQPGQSLTLIATANQGSEATYESGFVIDKFPISRPNLTFSTLTVSNMSPEDSSIYLCSVEGRVGGYTFGSGTRLTVV.

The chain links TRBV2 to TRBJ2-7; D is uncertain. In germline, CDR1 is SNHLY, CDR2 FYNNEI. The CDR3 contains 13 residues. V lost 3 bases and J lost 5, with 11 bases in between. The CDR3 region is CASSEAGYDEQYF. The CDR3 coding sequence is TGTGCCAGCAGTGAGGCCGGGTATGACGAGCAGTACTTC. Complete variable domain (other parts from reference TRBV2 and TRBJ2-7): EPEVTQTPSHQVTQMGQEVILRCVPISNHLYFYWYRQILGQKVEFLVSFYNNEISEKSEIFDDQFSVERPDGSNFTLKIRSTKLEDSAMYFCASSEAGYDEQYFGPGTRLTVT.

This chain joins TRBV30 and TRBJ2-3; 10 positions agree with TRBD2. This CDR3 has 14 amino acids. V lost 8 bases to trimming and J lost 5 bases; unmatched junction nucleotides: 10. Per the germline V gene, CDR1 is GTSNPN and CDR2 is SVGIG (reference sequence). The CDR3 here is CARMAAGGGDTQYF. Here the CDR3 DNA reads TGTGCCCGGATGGCAGCGGGGGGGGGAGATACGCAGTATTTT.

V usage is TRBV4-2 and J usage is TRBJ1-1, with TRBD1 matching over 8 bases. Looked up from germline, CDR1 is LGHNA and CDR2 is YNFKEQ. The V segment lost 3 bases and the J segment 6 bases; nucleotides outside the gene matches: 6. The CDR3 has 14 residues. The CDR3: CASSQDREWSEAFF. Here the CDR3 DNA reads TGTGCCAGCAGCCAGGACAGGGAATGGTCTGAAGCTTTCTTT.

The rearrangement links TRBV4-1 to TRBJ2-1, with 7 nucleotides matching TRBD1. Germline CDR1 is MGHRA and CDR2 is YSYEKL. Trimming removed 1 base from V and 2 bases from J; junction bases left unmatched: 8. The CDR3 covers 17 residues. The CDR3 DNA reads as TGCGCCAGCAGCCAAGCCCGTCGGGACAGAACCTACAATGAGCAGTTCTTC. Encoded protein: CASSQARRDRTYNEQFF.

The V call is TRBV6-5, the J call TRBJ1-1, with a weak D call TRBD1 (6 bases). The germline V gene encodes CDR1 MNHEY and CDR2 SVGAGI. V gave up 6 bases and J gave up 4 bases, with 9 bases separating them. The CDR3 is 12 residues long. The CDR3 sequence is CASRVGGTEAFF. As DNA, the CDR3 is TGTGCCAGCAGAGTAGGGGGCACTGAAGCTTTCTTT.

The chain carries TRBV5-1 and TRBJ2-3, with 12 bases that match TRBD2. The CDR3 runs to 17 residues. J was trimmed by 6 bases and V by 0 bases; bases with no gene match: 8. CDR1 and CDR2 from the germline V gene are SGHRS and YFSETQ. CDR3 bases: TGCGCCAGCAGCTTGGAGCTAGCGGGGGGGCCCGTGGATACGCAGTATTTT. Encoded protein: CASSLELAGGPVDTQYF.

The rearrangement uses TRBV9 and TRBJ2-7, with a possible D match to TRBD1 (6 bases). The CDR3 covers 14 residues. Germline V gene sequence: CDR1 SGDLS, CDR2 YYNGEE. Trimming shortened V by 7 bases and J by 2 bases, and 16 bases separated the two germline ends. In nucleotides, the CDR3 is TGTGCCAGCTCTAGGGACACCAGTCCCTACGAGCAGTACTTC. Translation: CASSRDTSPYEQYF.

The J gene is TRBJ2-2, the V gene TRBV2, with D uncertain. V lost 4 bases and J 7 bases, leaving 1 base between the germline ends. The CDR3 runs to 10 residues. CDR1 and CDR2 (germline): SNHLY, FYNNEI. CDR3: CASSVGELFF. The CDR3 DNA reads TGTGCCAGCAGTGTCGGGGAGCTGTTTTTT.

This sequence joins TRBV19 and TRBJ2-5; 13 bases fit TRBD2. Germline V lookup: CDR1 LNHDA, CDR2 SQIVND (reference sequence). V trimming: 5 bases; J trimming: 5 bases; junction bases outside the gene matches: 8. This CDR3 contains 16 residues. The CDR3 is CASSFTSGGAYETQYF. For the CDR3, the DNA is TGTGCCAGTAGTTTTACTAGCGGGGGGGCCTATGAGACCCAGTACTTC.

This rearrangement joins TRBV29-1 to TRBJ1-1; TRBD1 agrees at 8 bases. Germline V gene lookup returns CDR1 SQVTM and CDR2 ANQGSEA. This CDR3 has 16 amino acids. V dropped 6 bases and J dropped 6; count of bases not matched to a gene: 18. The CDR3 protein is CSVGPGQGNSKAEAFF. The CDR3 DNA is TGCAGCGTGGGCCCCGGACAGGGTAATTCGAAGGCTGAAGCTTTCTTT.

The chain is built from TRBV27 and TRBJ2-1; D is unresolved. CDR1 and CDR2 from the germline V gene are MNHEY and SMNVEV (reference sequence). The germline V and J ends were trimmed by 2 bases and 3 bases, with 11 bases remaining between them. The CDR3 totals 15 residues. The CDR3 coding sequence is TGTGCCAGCAGTTTAAAGCCGTATGACTACAATGAGCAGTTCTTC. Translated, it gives CASSLKPYDYNEQFF.

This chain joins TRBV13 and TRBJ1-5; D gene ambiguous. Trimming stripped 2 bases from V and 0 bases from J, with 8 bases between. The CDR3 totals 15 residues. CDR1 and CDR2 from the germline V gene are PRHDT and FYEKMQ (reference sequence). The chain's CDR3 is CASSLRENSNQPQHF. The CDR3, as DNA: TGTGCCAGCAGCTTACGTGAGAATAGCAATCAGCCCCAGCATTTT. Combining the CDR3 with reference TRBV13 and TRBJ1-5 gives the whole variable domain AAGVIQSPRHLIKEKRETATLKCYPIPRHDTVYWYQQGPGQDPQFLISFYEKMQSDKGSIPDRFSAQQFSDYHSELNMSSLELGDSALYFCASSLRENSNQPQHFGDGTRLSIL.

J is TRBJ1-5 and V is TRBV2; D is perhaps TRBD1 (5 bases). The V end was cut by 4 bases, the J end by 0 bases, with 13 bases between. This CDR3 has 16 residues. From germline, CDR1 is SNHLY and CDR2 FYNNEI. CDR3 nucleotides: TGTGCCAGCAGTGCCAGGGACGGAAGTAGCAATCAGCCCCAGCATTTT. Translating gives CASSARDGSSNQPQHF.

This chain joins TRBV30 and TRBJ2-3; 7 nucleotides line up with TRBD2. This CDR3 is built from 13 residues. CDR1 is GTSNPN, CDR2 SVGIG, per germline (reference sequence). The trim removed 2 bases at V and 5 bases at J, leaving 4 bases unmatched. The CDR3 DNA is TGTGCCTGGAGTAGCGGGGATAGAGATACGCAGTATTTT. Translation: CAWSSGDRDTQYF.

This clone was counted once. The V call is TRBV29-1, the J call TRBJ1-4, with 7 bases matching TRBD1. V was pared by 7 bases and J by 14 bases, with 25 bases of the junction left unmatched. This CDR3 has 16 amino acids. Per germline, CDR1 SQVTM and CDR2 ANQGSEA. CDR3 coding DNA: TGCAGCGCCAGGCTTGAACCGGGACAGCGTCAAAAAGTGCTGTTTTTT. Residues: CSARLEPGQRQKVLFF.

The CDR3 here is CASTRQGAGETQYF. The CDR3 DNA reads TGTGCCAGCACTCGGCAGGGGGCGGGGGAGACCCAGTACTTC. J is TRBJ2-5 and V is TRBV2; 8 nucleotides align to TRBD1. This CDR3 contains 14 residues. V lost 7 bases and J lost 5; bases outside the gene matches: 9. The germline gives CDR1 SNHLY, CDR2 FYNNEI.

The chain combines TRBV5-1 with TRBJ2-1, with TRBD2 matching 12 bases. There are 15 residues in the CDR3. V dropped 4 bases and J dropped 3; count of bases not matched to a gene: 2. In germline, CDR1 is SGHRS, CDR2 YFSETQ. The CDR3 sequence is CASSPSGGDYNEQFF. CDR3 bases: TGCGCCAGCAGCCCTAGCGGGGGGGACTACAATGAGCAGTTCTTC.

CDR3 nucleotides: TGTGCCTGGAATGACGGGGGCCCCCGGGACAGGGGGTTTTGGACTGAAGCTTTCTTT. It yields the protein CAWNDGGPRDRGFWTEAFF. This chain uses TRBV30 with TRBJ1-1; TRBD1 matches 11 bases. V lost 4 bases and J lost 5; bases outside the gene matches: 21. Germline loops: CDR1 GTSNPN, CDR2 SVGIG (reference sequence). The CDR3 covers 19 residues. The complete variable domain, with remaining parts taken from reference TRBV30 and TRBJ1-1, reads SQTIHQWPATLVQPVGSPLSLECTVEGTSNPNLYWYRQAAGRGLQLLFYSVGIGQISSEVPQNLSASRPQDRQFILSSKKLLLSDSGFYLCAWNDGGPRDRGFWTEAFFGQGTRLTVV.

Here the CDR3 reads CASSTSRTGRTDTQYF. The CDR3 coding sequence is TGTGCCAGCAGCACTAGTCGGACAGGCCGCACAGATACGCAGTATTTT. The chain couples TRBV7-9 to TRBJ2-3, with 7 bases that match TRBD1. CDR1 SEHNR and CDR2 FQNEAQ come from the germline V gene (reference sequence). This CDR3 has 16 residues. V dropped 5 bases and J dropped 1; count of bases not matched to a gene: 9.

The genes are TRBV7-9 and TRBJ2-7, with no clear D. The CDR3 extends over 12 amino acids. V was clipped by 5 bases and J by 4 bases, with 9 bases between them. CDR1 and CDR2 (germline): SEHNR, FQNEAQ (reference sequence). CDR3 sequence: CASSGDGYEQYF. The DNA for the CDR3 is TGTGCCAGCAGCGGAGACGGGTACGAGCAGTACTTC. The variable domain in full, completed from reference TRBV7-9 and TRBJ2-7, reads DTGVSQNPRHKITKRGQNVTFRCDPISEHNRLYWYRQTLGQGPEFLTYFQNEAQLEKSRLLSDRFSAERPKGSFSTLEIQRTEQGDSAMYLCASSGDGYEQYFGPGTRLTVT.

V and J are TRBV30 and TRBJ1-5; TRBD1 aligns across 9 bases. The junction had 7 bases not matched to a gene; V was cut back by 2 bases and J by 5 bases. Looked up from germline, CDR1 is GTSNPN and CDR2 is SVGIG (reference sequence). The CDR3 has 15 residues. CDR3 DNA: TGTGCCTGGAGTTTTACAGGGGGCTCGGATCAGCCCCAGCATTTT. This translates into CAWSFTGGSDQPQHF. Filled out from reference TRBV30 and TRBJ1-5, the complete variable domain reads SQTIHQWPATLVQPVGSPLSLECTVEGTSNPNLYWYRQAAGRGLQLLFYSVGIGQISSEVPQNLSASRPQDRQFILSSKKLLLSDSGFYLCAWSFTGGSDQPQHFGDGTRLSIL.

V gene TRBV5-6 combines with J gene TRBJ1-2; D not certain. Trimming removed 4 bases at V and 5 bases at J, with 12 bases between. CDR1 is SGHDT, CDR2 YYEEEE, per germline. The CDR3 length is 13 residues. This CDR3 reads CASSLGTEYGYTF. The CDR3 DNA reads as TGTGCCAGCAGCCTTGGTACAGAATATGGCTACACCTTC.

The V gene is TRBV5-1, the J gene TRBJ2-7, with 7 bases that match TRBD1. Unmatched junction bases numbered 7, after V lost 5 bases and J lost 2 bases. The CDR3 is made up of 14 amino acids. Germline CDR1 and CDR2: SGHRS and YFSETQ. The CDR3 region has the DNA TGCGCCAGCAGTTCCAGACAGGGCCCCTACGAGCAGTACTTC. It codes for CASSSRQGPYEQYF.